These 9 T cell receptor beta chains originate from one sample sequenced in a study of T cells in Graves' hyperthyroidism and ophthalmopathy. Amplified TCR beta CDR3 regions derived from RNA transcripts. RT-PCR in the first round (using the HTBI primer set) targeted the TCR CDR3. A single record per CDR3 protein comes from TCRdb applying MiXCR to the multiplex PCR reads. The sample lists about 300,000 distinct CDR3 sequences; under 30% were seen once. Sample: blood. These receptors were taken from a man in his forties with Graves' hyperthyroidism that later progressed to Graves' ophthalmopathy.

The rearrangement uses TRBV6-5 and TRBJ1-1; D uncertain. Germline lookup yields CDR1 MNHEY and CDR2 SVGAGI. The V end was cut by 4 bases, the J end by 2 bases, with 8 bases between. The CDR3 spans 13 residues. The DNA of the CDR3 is TGTGCCAGCAGTTCCCTACCTAACACTGAAGCTTTCTTT. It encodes CASSSLPNTEAFF.

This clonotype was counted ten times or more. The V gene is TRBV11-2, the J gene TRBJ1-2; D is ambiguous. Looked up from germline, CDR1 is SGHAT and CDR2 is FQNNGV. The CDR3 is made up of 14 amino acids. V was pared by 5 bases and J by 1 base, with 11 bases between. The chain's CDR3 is CASSQNGNNYGYTF. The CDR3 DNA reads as TGTGCCAGCAGCCAAAATGGGAATAACTATGGCTACACCTTC.

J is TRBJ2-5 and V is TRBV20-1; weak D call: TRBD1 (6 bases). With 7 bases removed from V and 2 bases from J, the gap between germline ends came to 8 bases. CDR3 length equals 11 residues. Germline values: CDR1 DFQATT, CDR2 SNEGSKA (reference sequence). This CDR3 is CSEGVQETQYF. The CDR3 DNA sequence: TGCAGTGAGGGGGTTCAAGAGACCCAGTACTTC.

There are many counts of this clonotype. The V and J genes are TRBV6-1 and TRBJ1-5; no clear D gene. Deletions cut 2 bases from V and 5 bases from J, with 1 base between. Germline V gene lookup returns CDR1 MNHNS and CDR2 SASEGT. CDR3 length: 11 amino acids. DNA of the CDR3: TGTGCCAGCAGTGAATATCAGCCCCAGCATTTT. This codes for CASSEYQPQHF.

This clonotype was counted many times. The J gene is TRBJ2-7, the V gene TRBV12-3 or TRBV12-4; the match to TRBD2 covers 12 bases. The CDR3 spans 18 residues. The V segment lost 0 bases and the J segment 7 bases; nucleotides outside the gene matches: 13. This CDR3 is CASSLALSGLAGSVEQYF. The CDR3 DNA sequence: TGTGCCAGCAGTTTAGCGCTATCGGGACTAGCGGGCTCGGTAGAGCAGTACTTC.

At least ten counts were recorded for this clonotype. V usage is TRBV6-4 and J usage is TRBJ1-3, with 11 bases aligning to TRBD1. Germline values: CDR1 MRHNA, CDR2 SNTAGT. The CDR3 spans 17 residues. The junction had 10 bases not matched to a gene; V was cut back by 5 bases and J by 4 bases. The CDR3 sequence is CASSPYGQGAGGNTIYF. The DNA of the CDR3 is TGTGCCAGCAGTCCCTACGGACAGGGGGCCGGAGGAAACACCATATATTTT.

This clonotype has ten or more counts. This chain's CDR3 is CASSLAGVREQYF. The DNA for the CDR3 is TGTGCCAGCAGCTTAGCTGGCGTCCGCGAGCAGTACTTC. The V call is TRBV7-9, the J call TRBJ2-7; D unclear. CDR1 and CDR2 (germline): SEHNR, FQNEAQ (reference sequence). CDR3 length equals 13 residues. V lost 0 bases and J 6 bases, leaving 9 bases between the germline ends.

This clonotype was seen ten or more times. CDR3 DNA sequence: TGTGCCAGCAGCCCATCTAGCGGGAGTGGAGATACGCAGTATTTT. Its translation: CASSPSSGSGDTQYF. The rearrangement links TRBV7-3 to TRBJ2-3; 10 bases are a match to TRBD2. Germline CDR1 is SGHTA and CDR2 is FQGTGA. There are 15 residues in the CDR3. The ends lost 5 bases at V and 5 bases at J; junction bases unmatched: 7.

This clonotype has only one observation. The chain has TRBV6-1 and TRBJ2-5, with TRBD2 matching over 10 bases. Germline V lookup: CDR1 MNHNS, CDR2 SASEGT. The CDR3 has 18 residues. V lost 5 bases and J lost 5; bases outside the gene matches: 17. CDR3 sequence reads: CASSITQGRTSGRETQYF. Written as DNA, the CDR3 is TGTGCCAGCAGTATAACACAGGGGAGGACTAGCGGAAGGGAGACCCAGTACTTC.